The present T cell receptor beta chain was sequenced within a study of molecular identifiers for immune sequencing clone quantification. Whole-study findings and limits: Among over 950,000 naive cells, as was reported, spiked Jurkat TCR RNA from one cell was detectable.

Trimming removed 3 bases from V and 3 bases from J, with 12 bases in between. This CDR3 contains 14 residues. Looked up from germline, CDR1 is MNHEY and CDR2 is SMNVEV (reference sequence). The table lists this clonotype with a few counts. Antigen unknown. The use of previously described methods and listed TCR primers produced the bulk TCR libraries. TCRdb used MiXCR to reprocess the PCR reads, holding one entry per CDR3 protein. The data hold 490,000 or so distinct CDR3 sequences, with about 25% observed a single time. The sequenced material came from naive CD8+ T cells from blood, with Jurkat cell RNA spiked in. The sample's subset: FACS-sorted CD8+CD4-CCR7+CD45RA+ naive T cells. This receptor was obtained from a human donor in good health. Some libraries in this study had Jurkat cell RNA spiked in. This chain uses TRBV27 with TRBJ2-7; D possibly corresponds to TRBD2 (5 bases). The CDR3 sequence is CASSFQDSGYEQYF. For the CDR3, the DNA is TGTGCCAGCAGTTTCCAGGACTCCGGCTACGAGCAGTACTTC.